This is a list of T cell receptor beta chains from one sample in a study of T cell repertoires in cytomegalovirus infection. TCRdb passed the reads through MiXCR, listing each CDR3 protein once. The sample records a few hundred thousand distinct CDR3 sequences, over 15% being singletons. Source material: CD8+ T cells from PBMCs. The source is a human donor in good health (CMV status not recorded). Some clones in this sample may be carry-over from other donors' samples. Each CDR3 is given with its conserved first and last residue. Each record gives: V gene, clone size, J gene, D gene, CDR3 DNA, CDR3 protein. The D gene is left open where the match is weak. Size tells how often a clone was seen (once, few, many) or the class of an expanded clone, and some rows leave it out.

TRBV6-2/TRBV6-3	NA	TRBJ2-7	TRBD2	TGTGCCAGCAGTGCTAGCGGGGGGGACTACGAGCAGTACTTC	CASSASGGDYEQYF
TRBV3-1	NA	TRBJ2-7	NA	TGTGCCAGCAGCCAAGTCATCGGAACCTACGAGCAGTACTTC	CASSQVIGTYEQYF
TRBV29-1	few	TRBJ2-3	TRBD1	TGCAGCGTTGACACGGGGACAGGGCTGACTGATTACACAGATACGCAGTATTTT	CSVDTGTGLTDYTDTQYF
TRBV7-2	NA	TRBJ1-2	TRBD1	TGTGCCAGCAGCTTGGAAGACAGGGGGCTGATCAATGGCTACACCTTC	CASSLEDRGLINGYTF
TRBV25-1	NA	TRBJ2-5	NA	TGTGCCAGCAGTGAATCTCCGGGGGGCGGAGAGACCCAGTACTTC	CASSESPGGGETQYF
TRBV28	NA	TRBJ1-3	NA	TGTGCCAGCAGTTCTCTCGGTGGCCCGAATTTCTCTGGAAACACCATATATTTT	CASSSLGGPNFSGNTIYF
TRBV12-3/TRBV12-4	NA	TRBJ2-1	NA	TGTGCCAGCAGTATCTCCAAGGCCAGTGAGCAGTTCTTC	CASSISKASEQFF
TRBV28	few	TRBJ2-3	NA	TGTGCCAGCAGTTTACCCCCCGGGACGGCGGTCATGGATACGCAGTATTTT	CASSLPPGTAVMDTQYF
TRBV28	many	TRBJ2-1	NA	TGTGCCAGCAACTCCGCACAGACCAGCTCCTACAATGAGCAGTTCTTC	CASNSAQTSSYNEQFF
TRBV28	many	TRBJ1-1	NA	TGTGCCAGCAGTTTACGGGGACAAATTGAAGCTTTCTTT	CASSLRGQIEAFF
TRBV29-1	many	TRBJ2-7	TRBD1	TGCAGCGTTGAAATCTATCGTGTCCCGACAGGGGAAAAAGTGCAGTACTTC	CSVEIYRVPTGEKVQYF
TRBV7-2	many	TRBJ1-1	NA	TGTGCCAGCAGCATAGAGCAGGGTAAAACCCGGGCTGAAGCTTTCTTT	CASSIEQGKTRAEAFF
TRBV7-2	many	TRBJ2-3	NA	TGTGCCAGCAGCTTGGTTGGGTCTTCAGATACGCAGTATTTT	CASSLVGSSDTQYF
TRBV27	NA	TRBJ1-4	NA	TGTGCCAGCAGTTCGACAGTAAACTCTGAAAAACTGTTTTTT	CASSSTVNSEKLFF
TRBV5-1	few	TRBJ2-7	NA	TGCGCCAGCAGCTGGAGACAGTTCTCCTACGAGCAGTACTTC	CASSWRQFSYEQYF
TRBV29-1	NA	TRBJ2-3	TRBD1	TGCAGCGCCTATGGGACAGGGTCGCCAGATACGCAGTATTTT	CSAYGTGSPDTQYF
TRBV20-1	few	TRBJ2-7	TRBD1	TGCAGTGCTAGAGATCGAGACAGGGTCTACGAGCAGTACTTC	CSARDRDRVYEQYF
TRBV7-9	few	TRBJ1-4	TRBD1	TGTGCCAGCAGCTTAGAAGGGACAGGGGGAAATGAAAAACTGTTTTTT	CASSLEGTGGNEKLFF
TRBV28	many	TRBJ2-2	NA	TGTGCCAGCAGTTTATTACTGATATCGAGCACCGGGGAGCTGTTTTTT	CASSLLLISSTGELFF
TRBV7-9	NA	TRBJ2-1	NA	TGTGCCAGCAGCTGGGTGGGGCTTTACAATGAGCAGTTCTTC	CASSWVGLYNEQFF
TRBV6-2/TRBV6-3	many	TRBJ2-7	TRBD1	TGTGCCAGCAGTTACGCCCCGGGACAGCCCTTTAGGTACGAGCAGTACTTC	CASSYAPGQPFRYEQYF
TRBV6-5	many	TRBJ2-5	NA	TGTGCCAGCAGTCCCATGAGTAGGCAAGAGACCCAGTACTTC	CASSPMSRQETQYF
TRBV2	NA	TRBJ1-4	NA	TGTGCCAGCGTCCCCGGCAGGCTAAGTGAAAAACTGTTTTTT	CASVPGRLSEKLFF
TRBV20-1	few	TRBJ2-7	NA	TGCAGTGCTAGGGATCTGGTGGCGGACCAACCTACCTACGAGCAGTACTTC	CSARDLVADQPTYEQYF
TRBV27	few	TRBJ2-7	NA	TGTGCCAGCGCACCCCAGGCGATCTACGAGCAGTACTTC	CASAPQAIYEQYF
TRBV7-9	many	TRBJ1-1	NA	TGTGCCAGCAGTTTCCCGGCAGGTGGGAGCACTGAAGCTTTCTTT	CASSFPAGGSTEAFF
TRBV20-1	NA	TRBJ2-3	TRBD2	TGCAGTGCTAGATCAGGCGGGGGGTCCGCGATCACAGATACGCAGTATTTT	CSARSGGGSAITDTQYF
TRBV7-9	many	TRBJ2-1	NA	TGTGCCAGCAGCTTAGCTTGGGTAGAGCAGTTCTTC	CASSLAWVEQFF
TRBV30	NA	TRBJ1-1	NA	TGTGCCTGGAAATACCGGGGAACTGAAGCTTTCTTT	CAWKYRGTEAFF
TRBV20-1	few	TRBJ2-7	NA	TGCAGTGCTAGAGTCCGGGGGCGGAATTACGTCTACGAGCAGTACTTC	CSARVRGRNYVYEQYF
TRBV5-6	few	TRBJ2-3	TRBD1	TGTGCCAGCAGCAGAACAGGGGACCCAGATACGCAGTATTTT	CASSRTGDPDTQYF
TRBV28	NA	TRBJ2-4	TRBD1	TGTGCCAGCAGTCTAGGGACAGGGACAAACATTCAGTACTTC	CASSLGTGTNIQYF
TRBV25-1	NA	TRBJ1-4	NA	TGTGCCAGCAGTGAATACTGGATCACAGGAAGGTCCAGCGAAAAACTGTTTTTT	CASSEYWITGRSSEKLFF
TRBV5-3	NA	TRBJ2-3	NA	TGTGCCAGCAGCTTCTTACTAATCCCAGATACGCAGTATTTT	CASSFLLIPDTQYF
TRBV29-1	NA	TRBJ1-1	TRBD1	TGCAGCGTTGACCCCGGACAGGGCAACACTGAAGCTTTCTTT	CSVDPGQGNTEAFF
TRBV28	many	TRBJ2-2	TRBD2	TGTGCCAGCAGGCGCGGGGGGGTCGCTCGCCGGGAGCTGTTTTTT	CASRRGGVARRELFF
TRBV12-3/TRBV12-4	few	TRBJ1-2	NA	TGTGCCAGCAGTTTGGCCCGGACAAGGTCCGGCTACACCTTC	CASSLARTRSGYTF
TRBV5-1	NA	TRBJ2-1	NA	TGCGCCAGCAGCGGGGCAGGGATTAGGAGCTCCTACAATGAGCAGTTCTTC	CASSGAGIRSSYNEQFF
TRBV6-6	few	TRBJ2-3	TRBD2	TGTGCCAGCAGTTACGTAGCGGGAAGCACAGATACGCAGTATTTT	CASSYVAGSTDTQYF
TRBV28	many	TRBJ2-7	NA	TGTGCCAGCAGTTTAGACAGACGCTACGAGCAGTACTTC	CASSLDRRYEQYF
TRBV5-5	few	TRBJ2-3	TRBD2	TGTGCCAGCAGCCCAGGGACTAGCGACGGAGATACGCAGTATTTT	CASSPGTSDGDTQYF
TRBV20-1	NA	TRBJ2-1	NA	TGCAGTGCTAGATCCGGGTCAGACAATGAGCAGTTCTTC	CSARSGSDNEQFF
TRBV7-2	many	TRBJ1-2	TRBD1	TGTGCCAGCGGCTATCTAGGGGGCTCCTATGGCTACACCTTC	CASGYLGGSYGYTF
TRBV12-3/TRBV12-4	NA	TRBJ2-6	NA	TGTGCCAGCAGTCGTCCAGGGAGTGGGGCCAACGCCCTGACTTTC	CASSRPGSGANALTF
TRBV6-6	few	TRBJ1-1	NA	TGTGCCAGCAGTTACGTAGGGGGGAACACTGAAGCTTTCTTT	CASSYVGGNTEAFF
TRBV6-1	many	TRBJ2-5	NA	TGTGCCAGCAGTGTCACCGGGACACAAGAAGAGACCCAGTACTTC	CASSVTGTQEETQYF
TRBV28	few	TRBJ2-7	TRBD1	TGTGCCAGCAGCACCCTGCTCGACAGGGGAGATCTTTACGAGCAGTACTTC	CASSTLLDRGDLYEQYF
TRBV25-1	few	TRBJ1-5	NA	TGTGCCAGCAGTGAACGTGATGAGAGGGGGGATACGCCCCAGCATTTT	CASSERDERGDTPQHF
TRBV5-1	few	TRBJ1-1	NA	TGCGCCAGCAGCTTGGCCGGGGGGGTGGGCACTGAAGCTTTCTTT	CASSLAGGVGTEAFF